These 2 T cell receptor beta chains were sequenced from one sample in a study of Tregs in tolerant kidney transplant recipients. Using immunoSEQ multiplex PCR, the repertoire was profiled, and TCRdb retains in-frame clones only, with some absent. This sample carries about 81,000 clones, roughly 90% of them seen once, and the ten largest clones take 1.5% to 2%. The nonmyeloablative bone marrow transplants came from related graft donors, with transient mixed chimerism. The sample was CD4+ T cells from blood (PBMCs), taken 24 months after the transplant. The receptors here all came from a human patient who received a combined kidney and bone marrow transplant. The graft donor may have contributed some T cells.

The CDR3 reads CASSSDRGPHVTDTQYF. The CDR3 nucleotides are TGTGCCAGCAGCTCGGACAGGGGACCCCATGTCACAGATACGCAGTATTTT. The chain joins TRBV5-6 to TRBJ2-3, with 9 positions matching TRBD1. This CDR3 region has 17 residues. Germline V gene sequence: CDR1 SGHDT, CDR2 YYEEEE. The trim removed 3 bases at V and 2 bases at J, leaving 10 bases unmatched.

V gene TRBV7-9 combines with J gene TRBJ1-2; D perhaps matches TRBD1 (5 bases). V lost 3 bases and J lost 8, with 13 bases in between. The CDR3 runs 13 residues. Per the germline V gene, CDR1 is SEHNR and CDR2 is FQNEAQ (reference sequence). CDR3 coding DNA: TGTGCCAGCAGCTTGAGGCAGGGTGACGGCTACACCTTC. Its translation is CASSLRQGDGYTF.